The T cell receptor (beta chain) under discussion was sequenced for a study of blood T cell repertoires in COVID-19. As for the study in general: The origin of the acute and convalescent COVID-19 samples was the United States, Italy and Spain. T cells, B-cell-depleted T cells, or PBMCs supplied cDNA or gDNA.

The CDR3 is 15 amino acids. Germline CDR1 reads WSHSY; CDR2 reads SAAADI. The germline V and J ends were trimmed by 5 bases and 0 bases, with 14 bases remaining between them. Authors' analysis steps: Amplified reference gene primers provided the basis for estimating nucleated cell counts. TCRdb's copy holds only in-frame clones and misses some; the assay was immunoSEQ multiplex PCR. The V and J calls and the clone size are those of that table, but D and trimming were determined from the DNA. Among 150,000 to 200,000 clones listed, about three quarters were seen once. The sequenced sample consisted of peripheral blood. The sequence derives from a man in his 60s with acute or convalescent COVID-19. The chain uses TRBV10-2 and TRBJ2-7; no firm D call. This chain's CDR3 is CASSPSRRSSYEQYF. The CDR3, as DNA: TGCGCCAGCAGTCCTTCTAGGCGATCCTCCTACGAGCAGTACTTC.